The sequence of this TCR beta chain was determined in a study of blood T cell repertoires in COVID-19. Study as a whole: Samples came from the United States, Italy and Spain, spanning acute and convalescent COVID-19. In each case, the material was cDNA or gDNA derived from T cells, B-cell-depleted T cells, or PBMCs.

Original analysis: Reference gene primer amplification gave estimated nucleated cell counts. Profiling relied on immunoSEQ multiplex PCR, and the TCRdb table lists in-frame clones only, not all of them. V, J and clone size are taken as reported in that table, and D and trimming were inferred from the DNA itself. The profile shows 200,000 or so clones, around nine tenths of them singletons. This TCR came from a woman aged 60-70 years with acute or convalescent COVID-19. The sequencing input was peripheral blood.

The CDR3 protein is CASRGQGWTTNEKLFF. For the CDR3, the DNA is TGTGCCAGCAGAGGACAGGGGTGGACAACTAATGAAAAACTGTTTTTT. J is TRBJ1-4 and V is TRBV2; 9 nucleotides align to TRBD1. This CDR3 spans 16 amino acids. CDR1 is SNHLY and CDR2 is FYNNEI in the germline V gene. The trim removed 6 bases at V and 0 bases at J, leaving 5 bases unmatched. The whole variable domain, filled in from reference TRBV2 and TRBJ1-4, reads EPEVTQTPSHQVTQMGQEVILRCVPISNHLYFYWYRQILGQKVEFLVSFYNNEISEKSEIFDDQFSVERPDGSNFTLKIRSTKLEDSAMYFCASRGQGWTTNEKLFFGSGTQLSVL.